The next 25 T cell receptor beta chains were all read from a single sample in a study of OX40 agonist ivuxolimab in advanced cancers. TCRdb keeps only in-frame clones here, not all; method: immunoSEQ multiplex PCR. The sample has under 20,000 clones; 68% are singletons. This material consisted of CD4+ or CD8+ T cells sorted from blood, taken in a trial of the OX40 agonist ivuxolimab. The receptor source for this set is an adult with an advanced solid tumor such as melanoma, head and neck, liver or kidney cancer.

V usage is TRBV7-8 and J usage is TRBJ1-4, with D uncertain. CDR3 length equals 16 residues. V gave up 1 base and J gave up 5 bases, with 14 bases separating them. Germline CDR1 SGHVS, CDR2 FQNEAQ. CDR3: CASSLDDGNINEKLFF. CDR3 DNA sequence: TGTGCCAGCAGCTTAGACGACGGGAATATAAATGAAAAACTGTTTTTT.

This clone was found a few times. V usage is TRBV2 and J usage is TRBJ2-7; a possible D gene is TRBD2 (5 bases). Germline V gene lookup returns CDR1 SNHLY and CDR2 FYNNEI. Between the trimmed V and J ends, which lost 1 base and 3 bases, there was a span of 13 bases. The CDR3 is 15 residues long. DNA of the CDR3: TGTGCCAGCAGTGAAGGGCCAGGCAGCGGCTACGAGCAGTACTTC. This encodes CASSEGPGSGYEQYF.

This chain connects TRBV11-2 to TRBJ2-7; no clear D. Germline V gene sequence: CDR1 SGHAT, CDR2 FQNNGV. The CDR3 length is 11 residues. V was clipped by 4 bases and J by 1 base, with 2 bases between them. The CDR3 nucleotides are TGTGCCAGCAGCTCATCCTACGAGCAGTACTTC. It specifies CASSSSYEQYF.

The V gene is TRBV2, the J gene TRBJ2-1; TRBD2 matches 7 bases. Trimming removed 8 bases from V and 8 bases from J; junction bases left unmatched: 6. This CDR3 is built from 12 residues. Germline assignment: CDR1 SNHLY and CDR2 FYNNEI. CDR3 amino acids: CASSWGGYEQFF. DNA for the CDR3: TGTGCCAGCTCGTGGGGGGGGTATGAGCAGTTCTTC.

The chain links TRBV4-2 to TRBJ2-1; D ambiguous. V dropped 4 bases and J dropped 4 bases, with 14 bases sitting between them. This CDR3 has 15 residues. The V gene's germline CDR1 is LGHNA and CDR2 YNFKEQ. The CDR3: CASSPILDGYNEQFF. The CDR3 DNA reads TGTGCCAGCAGCCCCATATTGGACGGTTACAATGAGCAGTTCTTC.

The sample holds one count of this clone. This chain joins TRBV2 and TRBJ2-2; D gene ambiguous. This CDR3 has 15 residues. From germline, CDR1 is SNHLY and CDR2 FYNNEI. V was shortened by 2 bases and J by 1 base, with 8 bases between the two germline ends. This CDR3 is CASSEWLGNTGELFF. The CDR3 DNA is TGTGCCAGCAGTGAATGGTTAGGGAACACCGGGGAGCTGTTTTTT. Looking up the rest from reference TRBV2 and TRBJ2-2 gives the full variable domain: EPEVTQTPSHQVTQMGQEVILRCVPISNHLYFYWYRQILGQKVEFLVSFYNNEISEKSEIFDDQFSVERPDGSNFTLKIRSTKLEDSAMYFCASSEWLGNTGELFFGEGSRLTVL.

The chain links TRBV28 to TRBJ2-1; D not resolved. The CDR3 length is 15 residues. The germline CDR1 and CDR2 sequences are MDHEN and SYDVKM. The germline V and J ends were trimmed by 9 bases and 0 bases, with 15 bases remaining between them. The CDR3 DNA reads TGTGCCAGTCTCCCGGTTAAGGCCTCCTACAATGAGCAGTTCTTC. This encodes CASLPVKASYNEQFF.

CDR3 bases: TGTGCCAGCAGCCAACAGAACACTGAAGCTTTCTTT. This gives the protein CASSQQNTEAFF. The V call is TRBV7-9, the J call TRBJ1-1; no firm D call. V lost 5 bases, J lost 1 base, and 5 bases lay in between. The germline V gene encodes CDR1 SEHNR and CDR2 FQNEAQ (reference sequence). This CDR3 has 12 residues.

The genes are TRBV5-8 and TRBJ2-3; TRBD2 aligns across 7 bases. This CDR3 has 17 residues. CDR1 is SGHTS, CDR2 YDEGEE, per germline. V gave up 0 bases and J gave up 2 bases; unmatched junction bases: 9. The CDR3 bases are TGTGCCAGCAGCTTGGCCTTGGCTAGCGGTTACACAGATACGCAGTATTTT. It codes for CASSLALASGYTDTQYF.

The rearrangement links TRBV7-8 to TRBJ2-1; TRBD2 agrees at 7 bases. CDR1 and CDR2 (germline): SGHVS, FQNEAQ. The CDR3 runs to 15 residues. Trimming removed 5 bases from V and 8 bases from J; junction bases left unmatched: 12. The CDR3 coding sequence is TGTGCCAGCAGCCTGTTCGATAGGGCGGGGGATGAGCAGTTCTTC. It yields the protein CASSLFDRAGDEQFF.

This clone was seen just once. V gene TRBV2 combines with J gene TRBJ1-2; maybe TRBD1 (5 bases). This CDR3 is built from 16 residues. Germline lookup yields CDR1 SNHLY and CDR2 FYNNEI. Trimming left V 4 bases short and J 3 bases short, with 18 bases between. The CDR3 DNA reads TGTGCCAGCAGTGGCCCAACAGCGGGGGGGGACTATGGCTACACCTTC. Translation gives CASSGPTAGGDYGYTF.

The rearrangement links TRBV7-3 to TRBJ2-1; 7 nucleotides agree with TRBD1. V lost 2 bases, J lost 6 bases, and 10 bases stayed unmatched. The CDR3 covers 16 residues. Looked up from germline, CDR1 is SGHTA and CDR2 is FQGTGA. CDR3 protein: CASSLGFGTVSNEQFF. The CDR3 coding sequence is TGTGCCAGCAGCTTAGGGTTCGGGACAGTGTCCAATGAGCAGTTCTTC.

The CDR3: CASSMYGPNEQFF. DNA for the CDR3: TGTGCCAGTAGTATGTACGGCCCTAATGAGCAGTTCTTC. V is TRBV19 and J is TRBJ2-1; D not resolved. In germline, CDR1 is LNHDA, CDR2 SQIVND (reference sequence). The V end lost 3 bases, the J end lost 7 bases, and 10 bases lay between the germline ends. The CDR3 extends over 13 amino acids.

The chain has TRBV21-1 and TRBJ1-5. TRBV21-1 is a listed pseudogene. This CDR3 is built from 15 residues. CDR3 residues: CASSKDPEVDQPQHF. The CDR3 bases are TGTGCCAGCAGCAAAGATCCGGAAGTAGATCAGCCCCAGCATTTT.

The rearrangement uses TRBV5-6 and TRBJ2-5; the D gene is possibly TRBD1 (6 bases). The J call may be incorrect, as the DNA end agrees better with TRBJ2-7. This CDR3 has 18 residues. Looked up from germline, CDR1 is SGHDT and CDR2 is YYEEEE. CDR3 DNA: TGTGCCAGCAGCTTGTCGCATTATGCGGACAGAAGCTCCTACGAGCAGTACTTC. Amino acid sequence: CASSLSHYADRSSYEQYF.

V gene TRBV21-1 combines with J gene TRBJ1-2; TRBD1 is the table's D call and was not checked against the DNA. TRBV21-1 is a listed pseudogene. The CDR3 spans 16 residues. The CDR3 DNA follows: TGTGCCAGCAGCAGAGGACAGGGGACTCCTAACTATGGCTACACCTTC. Amino acids: CASSRGQGTPNYGYTF.

The CDR3 loop reads CASSQAVGETQYF. DNA of the CDR3: TGCGCCAGCAGCCAAGCGGTCGGGGAGACCCAGTACTTC. The chain has TRBV4-3 and TRBJ2-5; unclear D gene. CDR1 is LGHNA and CDR2 is YSLEER in the germline V gene. The CDR3 consists of 13 residues. V shed 1 base and J shed 5 bases, with 8 bases lying between them.

The V gene is TRBV29-1, the J gene TRBJ2-3; 8 positions agree with TRBD2. Germline V lookup: CDR1 SQVTM, CDR2 ANQGSEA. The ends lost 8 bases at V and 1 base at J; junction bases unmatched: 20. The CDR3 is 18 residues long. The CDR3 region has the DNA TGCAGCCCCGAGGCGGGGGGCGAGGAATTTTCGGGCACAGATACGCAGTATTTT. Translation: CSPEAGGEEFSGTDTQYF.

The count of this clone is one. V gene TRBV19 combines with J gene TRBJ1-3, with unresolved D. In germline, CDR1 is LNHDA, CDR2 SQIVND (reference sequence). This CDR3 has 14 amino acids. Trimming cost V 3 bases and J 2 bases, with 8 bases left between them. DNA for the CDR3: TGTGCCAGTAGTATGGGGAACACTGGAAACACCATATATTTT. This gives the protein CASSMGNTGNTIYF.

The chain links TRBV6-5 to TRBJ2-6, with D tentatively TRBD1 (5 bases). CDR1 and CDR2 from the germline V gene are MNHEY and SVGAGI. V lost 10 bases and J lost 4, with 17 bases in between. The CDR3 covers 15 residues. The CDR3 DNA is TGTGCCACCCGACAGCCCCGTGTGGGGGCCAACGTCCTGACTTTC. This sequence encodes CATRQPRVGANVLTF.

The genes are TRBV9 and TRBJ2-1, with no clear D. Trimming left V 4 bases short and J 8 bases short, with 10 bases between. The CDR3 consists of 12 residues. Germline values: CDR1 SGDLS, CDR2 YYNGEE. CDR3 amino acids: CASSPGVDEQFF. CDR3 coding DNA: TGTGCCAGCAGCCCTGGGGTCGATGAGCAGTTCTTC.

The gene calls are TRBV5-1 and TRBJ2-1; possibly TRBD1 for D (6 bases). Germline lookup yields CDR1 SGHRS and CDR2 YFSETQ. Trimming cost V 2 bases and J 4 bases, with 7 bases left between them. This CDR3 contains 13 residues. CDR3 coding DNA: TGCGCCAGCAGCTTAGGGGGATACAATGAGCAGTTCTTC. Translated, it gives CASSLGGYNEQFF.

The CDR3 protein is CASSLDGEDTQYF. CDR3 bases: TGTGCCAGCAGCTTAGATGGGGAGGATACGCAGTATTTT. The chain combines TRBV11-2 with TRBJ2-3; tentatively, D is TRBD2 (5 bases). Germline assignment: CDR1 SGHAT and CDR2 FQNNGV. V dropped 0 bases and J dropped 6 bases, with 7 bases sitting between them. This CDR3 contains 13 residues.

The chain links TRBV27 to TRBJ2-1; no reliable D call. V was pared by 9 bases and J by 0 bases, with 12 bases between. The CDR3 sequence is 14 residues long. Germline V gene data show CDR1 as MNHEY and CDR2 as SMNVEV (reference sequence). The CDR3 spells CASRALSSYNEQFF. The CDR3 DNA is TGTGCCAGTCGAGCGTTGAGCTCCTACAATGAGCAGTTCTTC.

This chain joins TRBV7-9 and TRBJ2-3, with D tentatively TRBD2 (6 bases). The ends were cut back, 5 bases at V and 5 bases at J, with 8 bases in the middle. CDR3 size: 12 residues. Germline V gene lookup returns CDR1 SEHNR and CDR2 FQNEAQ (reference sequence). CDR3 DNA: TGTGCCAGCAGCCGGGGGTTAGATACGCAGTATTTT. Translation gives CASSRGLDTQYF.